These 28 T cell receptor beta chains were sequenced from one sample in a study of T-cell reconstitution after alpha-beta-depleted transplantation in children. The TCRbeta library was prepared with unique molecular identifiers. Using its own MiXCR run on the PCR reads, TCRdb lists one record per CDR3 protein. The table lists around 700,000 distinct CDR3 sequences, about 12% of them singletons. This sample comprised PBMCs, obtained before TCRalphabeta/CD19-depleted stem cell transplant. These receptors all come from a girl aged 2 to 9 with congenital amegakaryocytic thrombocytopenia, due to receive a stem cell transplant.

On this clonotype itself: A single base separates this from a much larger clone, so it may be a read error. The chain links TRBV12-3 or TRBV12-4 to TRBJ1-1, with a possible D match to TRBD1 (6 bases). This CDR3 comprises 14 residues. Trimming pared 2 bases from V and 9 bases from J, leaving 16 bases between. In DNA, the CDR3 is TGTGCCAGCAGTTTATTGGCAGGGGTCCCGCAAGCTTTCTTT. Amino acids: CASSLLAGVPQAFF.

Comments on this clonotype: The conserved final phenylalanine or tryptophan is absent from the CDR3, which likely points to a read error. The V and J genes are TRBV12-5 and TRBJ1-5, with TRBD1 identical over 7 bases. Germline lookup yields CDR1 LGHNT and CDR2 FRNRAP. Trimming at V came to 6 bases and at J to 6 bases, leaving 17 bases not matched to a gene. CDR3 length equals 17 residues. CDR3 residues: CASGRSPTGKYGQPQHI. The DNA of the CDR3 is TGTGCTAGTGGCCGCAGCCCGACAGGGAAGTACGGTCAGCCCCAGCATATT.

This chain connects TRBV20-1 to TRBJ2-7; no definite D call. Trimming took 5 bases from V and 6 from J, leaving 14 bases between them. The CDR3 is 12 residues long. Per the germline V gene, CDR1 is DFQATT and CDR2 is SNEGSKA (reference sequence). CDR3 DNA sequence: TGCAGTGCTTTGGGCCCCAGCGTCGAGCAGTACTTC. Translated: CSALGPSVEQYF.

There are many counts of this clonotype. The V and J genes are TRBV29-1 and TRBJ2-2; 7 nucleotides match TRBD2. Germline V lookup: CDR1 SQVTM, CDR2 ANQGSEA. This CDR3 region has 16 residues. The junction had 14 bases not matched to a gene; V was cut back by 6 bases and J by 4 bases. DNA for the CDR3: TGCAGCGTCGTTTCTCCTAGCGGACCGAGCACCGGGGAGCTGTTTTTT. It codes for CSVVSPSGPSTGELFF.

This chain's CDR3 is CASSFRGTEKAFF. The CDR3 DNA sequence: TGCGCCAGCAGCTTCAGGGGGACTGAGAAGGCTTTCTTT. The chain combines TRBV5-1 with TRBJ1-1; 7 bases map to TRBD1. Per germline, CDR1 SGHRS and CDR2 YFSETQ. This CDR3 has 13 amino acids. V was clipped by 2 bases and J by 11 bases; unmatched bases: 9.

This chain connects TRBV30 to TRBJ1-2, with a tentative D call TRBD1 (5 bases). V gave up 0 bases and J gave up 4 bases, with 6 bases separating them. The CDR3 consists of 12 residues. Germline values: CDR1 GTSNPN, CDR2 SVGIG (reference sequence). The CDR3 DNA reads TGTGCCTGGAGTGTCGGGGGCTATGGCTACACCTTC. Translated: CAWSVGGYGYTF.

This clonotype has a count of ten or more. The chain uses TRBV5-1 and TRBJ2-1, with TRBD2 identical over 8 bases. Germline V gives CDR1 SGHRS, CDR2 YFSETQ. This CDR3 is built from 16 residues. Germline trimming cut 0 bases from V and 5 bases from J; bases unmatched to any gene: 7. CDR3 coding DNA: TGCGCCAGCAGCTTGGGATTATTTAGCGGGGACAATGAGCAGTTCTTC. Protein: CASSLGLFSGDNEQFF.

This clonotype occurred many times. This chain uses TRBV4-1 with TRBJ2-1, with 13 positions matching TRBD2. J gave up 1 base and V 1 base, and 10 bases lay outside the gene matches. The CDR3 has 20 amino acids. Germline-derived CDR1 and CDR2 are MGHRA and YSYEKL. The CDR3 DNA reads TGCGCCAGCAGCCAAGCGAGGACTAGCGGGAGAAGGAAATCCTACAATGAGCAGTTCTTC. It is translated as CASSQARTSGRRKSYNEQFF.

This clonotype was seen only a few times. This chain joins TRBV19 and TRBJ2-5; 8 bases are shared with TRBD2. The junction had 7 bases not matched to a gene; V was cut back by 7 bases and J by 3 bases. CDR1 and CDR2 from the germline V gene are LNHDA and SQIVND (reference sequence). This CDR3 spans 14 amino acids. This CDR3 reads CASKATSDKETQYF. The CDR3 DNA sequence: TGTGCCAGTAAGGCGACTAGCGACAAAGAGACCCAGTACTTC.

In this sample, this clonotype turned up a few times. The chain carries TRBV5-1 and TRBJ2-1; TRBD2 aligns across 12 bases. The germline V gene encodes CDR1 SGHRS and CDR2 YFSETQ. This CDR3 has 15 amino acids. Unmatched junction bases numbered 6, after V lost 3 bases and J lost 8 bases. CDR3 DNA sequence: TGCGCCAGCAGCTCACGACTAGCGGGAGCTCATGAGCAGTTCTTC. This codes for CASSSRLAGAHEQFF. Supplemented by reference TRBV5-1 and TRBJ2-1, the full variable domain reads KAGVTQTPRYLIKTRGQQVTLSCSPISGHRSVSWYQQTPGQGLQFLFEYFSETQRNKGNFPGRFSGRQFSNSRSEMNVSTLELGDSALYLCASSSRLAGAHEQFFGPGTRLTVL.

The CDR3 protein is CASSAIFKLSYNEQFF. The CDR3, as DNA: TGTGCCAGCAGCGCTATTTTCAAACTCTCCTACAATGAGCAGTTCTTC. The chain is built from TRBV16 and TRBJ2-1; D gene unclear. This CDR3 comprises 16 residues. Looked up from germline, CDR1 is KGHSY and CDR2 is FQNENV. The V and J ends lost 5 bases and 0 bases respectively, with 14 bases between them.

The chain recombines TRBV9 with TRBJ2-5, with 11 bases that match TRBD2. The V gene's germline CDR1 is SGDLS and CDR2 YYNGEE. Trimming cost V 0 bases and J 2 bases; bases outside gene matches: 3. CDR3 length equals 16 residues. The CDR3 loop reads CASSVAGLAVQETQYF. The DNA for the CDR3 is TGTGCCAGCAGCGTAGCGGGACTAGCGGTTCAAGAGACCCAGTACTTC. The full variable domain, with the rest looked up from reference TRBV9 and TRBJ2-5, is DSGVTQTPKHLITATGQRVTLRCSPRSGDLSVYWYQQSLDQGLQFLIQYYNGEERAKGNILERFSAQQFPDLHSELNLSSLELGDSALYFCASSVAGLAVQETQYFGPGTRLLVL.

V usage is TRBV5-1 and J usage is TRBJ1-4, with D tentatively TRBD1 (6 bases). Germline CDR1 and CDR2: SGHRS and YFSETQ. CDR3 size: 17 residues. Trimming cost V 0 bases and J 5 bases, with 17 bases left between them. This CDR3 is CASSLGGGTSGNEKLFF. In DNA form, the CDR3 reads TGCGCCAGCAGCTTGGGCGGGGGGACAAGCGGGAATGAAAAACTGTTTTTT.

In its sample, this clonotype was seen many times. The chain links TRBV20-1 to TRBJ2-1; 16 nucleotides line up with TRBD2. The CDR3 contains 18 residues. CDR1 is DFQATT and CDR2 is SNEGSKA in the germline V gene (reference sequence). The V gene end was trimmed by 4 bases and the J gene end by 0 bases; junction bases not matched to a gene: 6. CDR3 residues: CSANSGTSGRASYNEQFF. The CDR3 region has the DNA TGCAGTGCTAACTCCGGGACTAGCGGGAGGGCCTCCTACAATGAGCAGTTCTTC.

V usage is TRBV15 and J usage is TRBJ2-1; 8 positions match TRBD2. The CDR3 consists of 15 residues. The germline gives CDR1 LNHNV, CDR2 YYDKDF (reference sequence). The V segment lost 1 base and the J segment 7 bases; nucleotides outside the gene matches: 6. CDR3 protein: CATSRGTSSGNEQFF. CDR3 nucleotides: TGTGCCACCAGCAGAGGGACTAGCTCGGGGAATGAGCAGTTCTTC.

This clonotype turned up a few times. The CDR3 region has the DNA TGTGCCAGCAGCCCTCTCGCCAGGGAAGAGGTCTACGAGCAGTACTTC. Protein product: CASSPLAREEVYEQYF. V usage is TRBV7-6 and J usage is TRBJ2-7, with D possibly being TRBD1 (5 bases). Germline values: CDR1 SGHVS, CDR2 FNYEAQ. The CDR3 is 16 residues long. V lost 5 bases and J lost 3, with 20 bases in between. The variable domain in full, completed from reference TRBV7-6 and TRBJ2-7, reads GAGVSQSPRYKVTKRGQDVALRCDPISGHVSLYWYRQALGQGPEFLTYFNYEAQQDKSGLPNDRFSAERPEGSISTLTIQRTEQRDSAMYRCASSPLAREEVYEQYFGPGTRLTVT.

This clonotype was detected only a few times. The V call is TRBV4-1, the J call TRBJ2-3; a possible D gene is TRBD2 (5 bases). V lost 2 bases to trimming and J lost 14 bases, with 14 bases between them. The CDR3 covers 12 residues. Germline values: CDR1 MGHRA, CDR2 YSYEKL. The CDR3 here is CASSQRADSLYF. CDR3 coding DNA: TGCGCCAGCAGCCAACGAGCGGACTCGCTGTATTTT.

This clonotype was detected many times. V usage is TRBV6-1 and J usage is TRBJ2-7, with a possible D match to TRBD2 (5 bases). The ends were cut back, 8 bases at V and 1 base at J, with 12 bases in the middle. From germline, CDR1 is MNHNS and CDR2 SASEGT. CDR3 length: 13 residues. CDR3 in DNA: TGTGCCAGCGACTATTTCGGGTCCTACGAGCAGTACTTC. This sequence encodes CASDYFGSYEQYF.

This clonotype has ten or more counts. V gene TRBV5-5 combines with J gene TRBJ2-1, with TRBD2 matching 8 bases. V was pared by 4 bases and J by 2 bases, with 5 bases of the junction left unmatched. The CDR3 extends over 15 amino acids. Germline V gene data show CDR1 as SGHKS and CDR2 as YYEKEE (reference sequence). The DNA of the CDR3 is TGTGCCAGCAGCCTAGCGGGCCGTACCTACAATGAGCAGTTCTTC. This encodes CASSLAGRTYNEQFF. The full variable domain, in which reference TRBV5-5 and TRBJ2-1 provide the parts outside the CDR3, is DAGVTQSPTHLIKTRGQQVTLRCSPISGHKSVSWYQQVLGQGPQFIFQYYEKEERGRGNFPDRFSARQFPNYSSELNVNALLLGDSALYLCASSLAGRTYNEQFFGPGTRLTVL.

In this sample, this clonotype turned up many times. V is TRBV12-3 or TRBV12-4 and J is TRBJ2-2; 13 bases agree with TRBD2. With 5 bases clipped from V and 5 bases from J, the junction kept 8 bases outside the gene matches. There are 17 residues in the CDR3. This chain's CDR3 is CASSQPLTSGRTGELFF. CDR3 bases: TGTGCCAGCAGTCAACCCCTGACTAGCGGGAGGACCGGGGAGCTGTTTTTT.

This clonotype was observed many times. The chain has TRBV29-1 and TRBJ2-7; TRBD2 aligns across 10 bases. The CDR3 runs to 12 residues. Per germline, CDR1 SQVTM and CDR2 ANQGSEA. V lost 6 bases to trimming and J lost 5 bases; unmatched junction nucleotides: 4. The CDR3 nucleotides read TGCAGCGTACCTACTAGCGGGGACGAGCAGTACTTC. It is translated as CSVPTSGDEQYF.

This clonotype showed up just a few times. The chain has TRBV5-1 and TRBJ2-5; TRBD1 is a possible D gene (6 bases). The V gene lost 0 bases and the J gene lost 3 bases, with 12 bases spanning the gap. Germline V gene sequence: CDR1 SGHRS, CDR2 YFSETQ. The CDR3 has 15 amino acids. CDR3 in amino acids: CASSLGGQQEETQYF. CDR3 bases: TGCGCCAGCAGCTTGGGGGGACAACAAGAAGAGACCCAGTACTTC.

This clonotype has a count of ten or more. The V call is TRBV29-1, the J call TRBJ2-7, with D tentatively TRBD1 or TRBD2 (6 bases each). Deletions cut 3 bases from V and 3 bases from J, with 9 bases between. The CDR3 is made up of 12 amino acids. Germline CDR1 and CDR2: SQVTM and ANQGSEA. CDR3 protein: CSVDEGGYEQYF. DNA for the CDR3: TGCAGCGTTGATGAGGGGGGCTACGAGCAGTACTTC.

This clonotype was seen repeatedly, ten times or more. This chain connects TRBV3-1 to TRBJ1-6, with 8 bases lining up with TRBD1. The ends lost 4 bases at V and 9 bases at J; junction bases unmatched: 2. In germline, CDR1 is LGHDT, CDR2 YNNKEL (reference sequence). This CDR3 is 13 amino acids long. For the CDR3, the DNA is TGTGCCAGCAGCCGACAGGGGCCTTCACCCCTCCACTTT. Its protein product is CASSRQGPSPLHF.

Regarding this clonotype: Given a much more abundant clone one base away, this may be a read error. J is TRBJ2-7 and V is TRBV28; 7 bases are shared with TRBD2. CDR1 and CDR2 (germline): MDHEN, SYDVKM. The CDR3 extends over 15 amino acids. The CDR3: CASSLYSGRRYVQYF. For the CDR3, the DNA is TGTGCCAGCAGTTTATATTCCGGGAGGAGGTACGTGCAGTACTTC. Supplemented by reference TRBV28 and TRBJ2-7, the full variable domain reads DVKVTQSSRYLVKRTGEKVFLECVQDMDHENMFWYRQDPGLGLRLIYFSYDVKMKEKGDIPEGYSVSREKKERFSLILESASTNQTSMYLCASSLYSGRRYVQYFGPGTRLTVT.

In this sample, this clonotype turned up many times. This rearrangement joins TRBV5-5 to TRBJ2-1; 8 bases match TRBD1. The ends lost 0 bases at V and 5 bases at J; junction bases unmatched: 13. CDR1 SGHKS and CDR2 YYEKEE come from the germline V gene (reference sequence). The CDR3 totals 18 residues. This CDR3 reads CASSLEAWTGTWDNEQFF. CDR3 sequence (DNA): TGTGCCAGCAGCTTGGAAGCGTGGACAGGGACTTGGGACAATGAGCAGTTCTTC.

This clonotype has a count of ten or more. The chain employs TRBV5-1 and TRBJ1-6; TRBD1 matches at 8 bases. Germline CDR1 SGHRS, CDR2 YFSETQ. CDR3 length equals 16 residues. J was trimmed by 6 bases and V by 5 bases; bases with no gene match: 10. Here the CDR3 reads CASRPTVTGANSPLHF. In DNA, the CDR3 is TGCGCCAGCAGACCTACCGTGACAGGGGCTAATTCACCCCTCCACTTT.

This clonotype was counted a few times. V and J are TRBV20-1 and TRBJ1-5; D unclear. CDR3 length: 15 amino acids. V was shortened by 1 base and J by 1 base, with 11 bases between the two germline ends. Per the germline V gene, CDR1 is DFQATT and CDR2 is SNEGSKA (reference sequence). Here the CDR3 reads CSARVVASSNQPQHF. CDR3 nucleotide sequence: TGCAGTGCTAGAGTTGTCGCGTCGAGCAATCAGCCCCAGCATTTT.